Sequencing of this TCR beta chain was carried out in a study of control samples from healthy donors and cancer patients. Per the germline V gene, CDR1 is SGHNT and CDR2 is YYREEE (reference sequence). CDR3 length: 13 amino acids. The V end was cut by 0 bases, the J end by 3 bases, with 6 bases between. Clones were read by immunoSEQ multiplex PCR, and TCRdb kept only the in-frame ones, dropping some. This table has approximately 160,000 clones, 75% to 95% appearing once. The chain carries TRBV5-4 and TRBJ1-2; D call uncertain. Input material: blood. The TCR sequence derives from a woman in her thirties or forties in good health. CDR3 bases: TGTGCCAGCAGCTTGGACCGGGACTATGGCTACACCTTC. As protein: CASSLDRDYGYTF. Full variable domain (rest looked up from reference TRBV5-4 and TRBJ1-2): ETGVTQSPTHLIKTRGQQVTLRCSSQSGHNTVSWYQQALGQGPQFIFQYYREEENGRGNFPPRFSGLQFPNYSSELNVNALELDDSALYLCASSLDRDYGYTFGSGTRLTVV.